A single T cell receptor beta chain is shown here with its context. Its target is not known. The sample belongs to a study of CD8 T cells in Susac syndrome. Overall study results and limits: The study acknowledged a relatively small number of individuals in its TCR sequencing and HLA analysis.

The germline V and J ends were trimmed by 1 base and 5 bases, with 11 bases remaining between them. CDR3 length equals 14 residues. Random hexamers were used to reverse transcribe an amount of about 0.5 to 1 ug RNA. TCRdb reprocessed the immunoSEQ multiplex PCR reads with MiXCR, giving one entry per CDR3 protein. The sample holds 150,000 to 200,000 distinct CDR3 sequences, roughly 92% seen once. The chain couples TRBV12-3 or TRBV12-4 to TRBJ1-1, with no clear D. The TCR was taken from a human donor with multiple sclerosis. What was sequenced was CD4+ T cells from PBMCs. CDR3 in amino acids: CASSLVRFGTEAFF. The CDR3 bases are TGTGCCAGCAGTTTAGTTCGGTTTGGGACTGAAGCTTTCTTT.